The clone carrying this TCR beta chain was observed a handful of times. As yet, its antigen is unknown. This sample is part of a study of beta chain features in type 1 diabetes. Study as a whole: Healthy donors and patients showed comparable age, gender and cell yields. General observations from the study: Across patients, naive, central memory and Treg TCRB repertoires exhibited apparently greater similarity than was observed across healthy donors. Significant though moderate, a shortening of TCRB CDR3s appeared in all four CD4+ subsets of Type 1 diabetes patients.

The CDR3 consists of 15 residues. The junction had 7 bases not matched to a gene; V was cut back by 3 bases and J by 2 bases. The V gene's germline CDR1 is SGHRS and CDR2 YFSETQ. The investigators reverse transcribed all of the isolated RNA, so they sequenced expressed TCRB transcripts. Clones were read by immunoSEQ multiplex PCR, and TCRdb kept only the in-frame ones, dropping some. The sample yields more than 250,000 clones, 14% to 15% seen once. The sequencing input was naive CD4+ T cells from blood. The chain employs TRBV5-1 and TRBJ2-5; 7 bases map to TRBD1. This clonotype originated in a young man with type 1 diabetes. The CDR3 spells CASSSGQLLQETQYF. For the CDR3, the DNA is TGCGCCAGCAGCTCGGGACAGCTATTACAAGAGACCCAGTACTTC.